This passage covers 28 T cell receptor beta chains from one sample sequenced in a study of shared clonotypes between healthy human individuals. Profiling relied on immunoSEQ multiplex PCR, and the TCRdb table lists in-frame clones only, not all of them. The data contain some 2.4 million clones, more than 85% of them singletons. Material: naive CD4+ T cells from PBMCs. Subset described: CD45RA+ positively selected. The receptors originated from a man aged 18 to 30 in good health. Some clones in this sample may be carry-over from other donors' samples.

Notes on this clone: The junction departs from germline at one end; a sequencing error may be responsible. The V call is TRBV18, the J call TRBJ1-3; no reliable D call. The germline CDR1 and CDR2 sequences are KGHSH and LQKENI. This CDR3 spans 13 amino acids. The DNA of the CDR3 is TGTGCCAGTTCACCGTTAATTCTGGGCACCATATATTTT. It encodes CASSPLILGTIYF.

The chain links TRBV5-4 to TRBJ2-3; D is tentatively TRBD1 or TRBD2 (5 bases each). V lost 3 bases, J lost 6 bases, and 8 bases lay in between. The CDR3 contains 12 residues. The V gene's germline CDR1 is SGHNT and CDR2 YYREEE (reference sequence). The CDR3 is CASSYRGDTQYF. The CDR3 DNA reads TGTGCCAGCAGCTATCGGGGCGATACGCAGTATTTT.

The chain carries TRBV7-8 and TRBJ2-7, with 8 bases matching TRBD1. The length of the CDR3 is 16 residues. Trimming removed 1 base from V and 0 bases from J; junction bases left unmatched: 5. Germline CDR1 and CDR2: SGHVS and FQNEAQ. CDR3 residues: CASSLDAGGYSYEQYF. CDR3 bases: TGTGCCAGCAGCTTAGATGCAGGGGGCTACTCCTACGAGCAGTACTTC.

This rearrangement joins TRBV6-6 to TRBJ2-7, with TRBD1 as a possible D gene (5 bases). Germline assignment: CDR1 MNHNY and CDR2 SVGAGI (reference sequence). V gave up 2 bases and J gave up 3 bases, with 14 bases separating them. CDR3 length: 15 residues. CDR3 bases: TGTGCCAGCAGTTACGGAACAGGTATTTACTACGAGCAGTACTTC. Its protein product is CASSYGTGIYYEQYF.

V and J are TRBV7-9 and TRBJ1-3; D ambiguous. With 5 bases removed from V and 6 bases from J, the gap between germline ends came to 8 bases. The CDR3 spans 12 residues. Germline loops: CDR1 SEHNR, CDR2 FQNEAQ (reference sequence). The CDR3 region is CASSPYENTIYF. Written as DNA, the CDR3 is TGTGCCAGCAGCCCCTATGAAAACACCATATATTTT. The full variable domain, rest sourced from reference TRBV7-9 and TRBJ1-3, is DTGVSQNPRHKITKRGQNVTFRCDPISEHNRLYWYRQTLGQGPEFLTYFQNEAQLEKSRLLSDRFSAERPKGSFSTLEIQRTEQGDSAMYLCASSPYENTIYFGEGSWLTVV.

The chain combines TRBV7-3 with TRBJ2-1; D remains ambiguous. This CDR3 contains 12 residues. From germline, CDR1 is SGHTA and CDR2 FQGTGA. The V end was cut by 1 base, the J end by 12 bases, with 10 bases between. CDR3 region: CASSLNGLMQFF. The CDR3 nucleotides read TGTGCCAGCAGCTTAAATGGGCTCATGCAGTTCTTC.

This clone was detected once. This sequence joins TRBV5-1 and TRBJ1-4; D is unresolved. Trimming took off 2 bases at V and 8 bases at J, with 16 bases between the two ends. The germline V gene encodes CDR1 SGHRS and CDR2 YFSETQ. This CDR3 has 15 residues. The CDR3 DNA sequence: TGCGCCAGCAGCTTCGGACCGACCAAGGCGGAAAAACTGTTTTTT. Residues: CASSFGPTKAEKLFF. Using reference TRBV5-1 and TRBJ1-4 for the parts outside the CDR3, the full variable domain is KAGVTQTPRYLIKTRGQQVTLSCSPISGHRSVSWYQQTPGQGLQFLFEYFSETQRNKGNFPGRFSGRQFSNSRSEMNVSTLELGDSALYLCASSFGPTKAEKLFFGSGTQLSVL.

To note about this clone: Other DNA variants within this sample encode the same CDR3. The chain uses TRBV28 and TRBJ1-1; D unresolved. The CDR3 has 14 residues. Trimming stripped 2 bases from V and 2 bases from J, with 9 bases between. In germline, CDR1 is MDHEN, CDR2 SYDVKM. The DNA for the CDR3 is TGTGCCAGCAGTTTAGTACGGGCTAACACTGAAGCTTTCTTT. Protein: CASSLVRANTEAFF.

V usage is TRBV5-1 and J usage is TRBJ1-1; no definite D call. V was trimmed by 0 bases and J by 2 bases, leaving 14 bases between them. The CDR3 length is 16 residues. In germline, CDR1 is SGHRS, CDR2 YFSETQ. As DNA, the CDR3 is TGCGCCAGCAGCTTGGGGGCGCGGGTACCTAACACTGAAGCTTTCTTT. Translated: CASSLGARVPNTEAFF. Based on the CDR3 plus reference TRBV5-1 and TRBJ1-1, the full variable domain is KAGVTQTPRYLIKTRGQQVTLSCSPISGHRSVSWYQQTPGQGLQFLFEYFSETQRNKGNFPGRFSGRQFSNSRSEMNVSTLELGDSALYLCASSLGARVPNTEAFFGQGTRLTVV.

As to this clone: Sequence at one end of the junction differs from germline and may be a read error. This chain joins TRBV28 and TRBJ2-7; D remains unclear. This CDR3 region has 14 residues. Germline CDR1 and CDR2: MDHEN and SYDVKM. This CDR3 is CASSLGPQGYEQYF. Written as DNA, the CDR3 is TGTGCCAGTAGTTTAGGGCCCCAAGGGTACGAGCAGTACTTC.

J is TRBJ2-1 and V is TRBV10-3; D unclear. V was pared by 3 bases and J by 9 bases, with 9 bases between. This CDR3 is 12 amino acids long. CDR1 is ENHRY and CDR2 is SYGVKD in the germline V gene. The CDR3 loop is CAISEVGSEQFF. CDR3 DNA sequence: TGTGCCATCAGTGAAGTTGGGTCTGAGCAGTTCTTC.

V gene TRBV10-1 combines with J gene TRBJ2-1; 10 bases match TRBD1. V dropped 3 bases and J dropped 4; count of bases not matched to a gene: 24. The CDR3 sequence is 22 residues long. CDR1 and CDR2 (germline): WNHNN, SYGVQD (reference sequence). CDR3 nucleotide sequence: TGCGCCAGCAGTGATGGGACAGGGGTCGAAATGACGGGAGGGCGGGGATACAATGAGCAGTTCTTC. Translation: CASSDGTGVEMTGGRGYNEQFF.

As regards this clone: The sample carries other DNA sequences with the same CDR3. J is TRBJ2-7 and V is TRBV28, with D perhaps matching TRBD1 or TRBD2 (5 bases each). Trimming pared 5 bases from V and 4 bases from J, leaving 15 bases between. This CDR3 has 14 residues. Looked up from germline, CDR1 is MDHEN and CDR2 is SYDVKM. CDR3 region: CASSPPGLLYEQYF. In DNA, the CDR3 is TGTGCCAGCAGTCCGCCGGGGCTCCTTTACGAGCAGTACTTC.

The chain recombines TRBV5-1 with TRBJ2-7, with 12 bases fitting TRBD1. Germline assignment: CDR1 SGHRS and CDR2 YFSETQ. The CDR3 contains 17 residues. V lost 4 bases to trimming and J lost 7 bases; unmatched junction nucleotides: 15. CDR3 in DNA: TGCGCCAGCAGCCCAGCCCCCGGGACAGGGGGCTTGGGAGAGCAGTACTTC. Encoded protein: CASSPAPGTGGLGEQYF.

Concerning this clone itself: Other nucleotide sequences in the sample specify the same CDR3. This chain links TRBV6-5 with TRBJ2-2; no clear D gene. V was cut by 6 bases and J by 5 bases, with 7 bases left in between. The CDR3 contains 12 residues. CDR1 MNHEY and CDR2 SVGAGI come from the germline V gene. Here the CDR3 reads CASRLNTGELFF. CDR3 sequence (DNA): TGTGCCAGCAGACTCAATACCGGGGAGCTGTTTTTT.

The chain joins TRBV5-1 to TRBJ2-7; a possible D gene is TRBD2 (5 bases). The CDR3 is 16 residues long. The V end was cut by 4 bases, the J end by 6 bases, with 23 bases between. CDR1 SGHRS and CDR2 YFSETQ come from the germline V gene. The CDR3 here is CASSPGGQNKVFEQYF. In nucleotides, the CDR3 is TGCGCCAGCAGCCCTGGAGGCCAGAACAAGGTTTTCGAGCAGTACTTC.

The V call is TRBV5-6, the J call TRBJ2-7, with a possible D match to TRBD2 (5 bases). The V end lost 0 bases, the J end lost 4 bases, and 8 bases lay between the germline ends. The CDR3 has 13 amino acids. Germline V lookup: CDR1 SGHDT, CDR2 YYEEEE. In nucleotides, the CDR3 is TGTGCCAGCAGCTTGGGTTCGGGATACGAGCAGTACTTC. Protein product: CASSLGSGYEQYF.

In this sample, this clone turned up once. V and J are TRBV6-5 and TRBJ1-1, with D hard to call. The V gene's germline CDR1 is MNHEY and CDR2 SVGAGI. The CDR3 runs 14 residues. Trimming pared 0 bases from V and 7 bases from J, leaving 12 bases between. This CDR3 reads CASSYSKGGFEAFF. The CDR3 coding sequence is TGTGCCAGCAGTTACTCGAAGGGTGGTTTTGAAGCTTTCTTT.

The V call is TRBV7-2, the J call TRBJ2-3; a weak D match, TRBD2 (5 bases). Trimming took off 1 base at V and 4 bases at J, with 9 bases between the two ends. The CDR3 runs 14 residues. Germline V lookup: CDR1 SGHTA, CDR2 FQGNSA. Here the CDR3 DNA reads TGTGCCAGCAGCTTAGGTGTCGGGGCAGATACGCAGTATTTT. Protein product: CASSLGVGADTQYF. Using reference TRBV7-2 and TRBJ2-3 for the parts outside the CDR3, the full variable domain is GAGVSQSPSNKVTEKGKDVELRCDPISGHTALYWYRQSLGQGLEFLIYFQGNSAPDKSGLPSDRFSAERTGGSVSTLTIQRTQQEDSAVYLCASSLGVGADTQYFGPGTRLTVL.

The DNA of the CDR3 is TGTGCCAGCAGCTTAGGCGGGAGCCAAGAGACCCAGTACTTC. Its protein is CASSLGGSQETQYF. The rearrangement joins TRBV7-3 to TRBJ2-5; 7 bases map to TRBD2. Germline V gives CDR1 SGHTA, CDR2 FQGTGA. This CDR3 has 14 residues. V trimming: 2 bases; J trimming: 1 base; junction bases outside the gene matches: 1.

The chain couples TRBV27 to TRBJ1-1; 9 bases are a match to TRBD1. V dropped 6 bases and J dropped 0; count of bases not matched to a gene: 2. Germline loops: CDR1 MNHEY, CDR2 SMNVEV (reference sequence). The CDR3 totals 14 residues. The DNA for the CDR3 is TGTGCCAGCAGGAGGACAGGGGTGAACACTGAAGCTTTCTTT. Its protein is CASRRTGVNTEAFF.

The sample holds one count of this clone. The chain carries TRBV9 and TRBJ2-2; the match to TRBD2 covers 9 bases. Germline V gene sequence: CDR1 SGDLS, CDR2 YYNGEE. The ends lost 2 bases at V and 6 bases at J; junction bases unmatched: 17. CDR3 size: 19 residues. The CDR3 loop reads CASSVAKGGSGRFAGELFF. CDR3 coding DNA: TGTGCCAGCAGCGTCGCCAAAGGTGGTAGCGGGAGATTTGCCGGGGAGCTGTTTTTT. Full variable domain (outside the CDR3, taken from reference TRBV9 and TRBJ2-2): DSGVTQTPKHLITATGQRVTLRCSPRSGDLSVYWYQQSLDQGLQFLIQYYNGEERAKGNILERFSAQQFPDLHSELNLSSLELGDSALYFCASSVAKGGSGRFAGELFFGEGSRLTVL.

The CDR3 protein is CASTPSGTSPHEQYF. For the CDR3, the DNA is TGTGCCAGTACCCCGAGCGGGACTAGTCCCCACGAGCAGTACTTC. The chain couples TRBV19 to TRBJ2-7; the match to TRBD2 covers 8 bases. The CDR3 is 15 amino acids. The germline V gene has CDR1 LNHDA and CDR2 SQIVND (reference sequence). The V segment lost 7 bases and the J segment 5 bases; nucleotides outside the gene matches: 13.

This clone was seen just once. V and J are TRBV7-6 and TRBJ2-5; TRBD1 agrees at 8 bases. This CDR3 contains 15 residues. Germline V CDR1 and CDR2: SGHVS, FNYEAQ. V shed 0 bases and J 2 bases; nucleotides not matched to a gene: 2. This CDR3 is CASSLARTGQETQYF. In nucleotides, the CDR3 is TGTGCCAGCAGCTTAGCAAGGACAGGGCAAGAGACCCAGTACTTC.

The rearrangement links TRBV6-6 to TRBJ2-1; TRBD2 agrees at 11 bases. The CDR3 has 14 residues. Germline lookup yields CDR1 MNHNY and CDR2 SVGAGI (reference sequence). J was trimmed by 15 bases and V by 2 bases; bases with no gene match: 9. In DNA form, the CDR3 reads TGTGCCAGCAGTTACGAGCTAGCGGGGGGTCACCCGTTCTTC. Translating gives CASSYELAGGHPFF.

V and J are TRBV7-8 and TRBJ2-5; 10 bases map to TRBD2. V lost 1 base to trimming and J lost 11 bases; unmatched junction nucleotides: 10. The CDR3 extends over 15 amino acids. Germline loops: CDR1 SGHVS, CDR2 FQNEAQ. The CDR3 region is CASSLGPSGSYEQYF. The DNA of the CDR3 is TGTGCCAGCAGCTTAGGGCCTAGCGGGAGTTATGAGCAGTACTTC.

In this sample, this clone turned up once. In DNA, the CDR3 is TGTGCCAGCAGTTATTCGCACAGGGCCGACGAGCAGTACTTC. Its protein product is CASSYSHRADEQYF. The rearrangement joins TRBV6-5 to TRBJ2-7; maybe TRBD1 (6 bases). V dropped 3 bases and J dropped 5 bases, with 14 bases sitting between them. Germline CDR1 reads MNHEY; CDR2 reads SVGAGI. This CDR3 region has 14 residues.

This clone turned up a few times. The chain has TRBV28 and TRBJ1-2; D is undetermined. The V and J ends lost 1 base and 2 bases respectively, with 17 bases between them. The length of the CDR3 is 17 residues. The germline CDR1 and CDR2 sequences are MDHEN and SYDVKM. CDR3 in amino acids: CASSLFRVYGGNYGYTF. For the CDR3, the DNA is TGTGCCAGCAGTTTATTCCGGGTGTATGGAGGGAACTATGGCTACACCTTC.